The 15 T cell receptor beta chains in this list originate from one sample, sequenced in a study of blood T cell repertoires in COVID-19. The repertoire was sequenced with immunoSEQ multiplex PCR; TCRdb's copy has only in-frame clones and lacks some. Of around 270,000 clones in the sample, about 88% were seen once. The source material was peripheral blood. The receptors stem from a man aged 60-69 years who had recovered from COVID-19.

The V gene is TRBV5-1, the J gene TRBJ2-1; the D gene is possibly TRBD1 (6 bases). Germline V gene data show CDR1 as SGHRS and CDR2 as YFSETQ. The CDR3 runs 13 residues. V was trimmed by 6 bases and J by 9 bases, leaving 16 bases between them. The CDR3 coding sequence is TGCGCCAGCAAAATCCGAGCAGGGGCTGAGCAGTTCTTC. It specifies CASKIRAGAEQFF.

The chain combines TRBV2 with TRBJ2-7; the D gene is possibly TRBD1 (5 bases). Trimming removed 2 bases at V and 1 base at J, with 12 bases between. Germline V lookup: CDR1 SNHLY, CDR2 FYNNEI. The CDR3 is 15 amino acids. CDR3 protein: CASSELGQGSYEQYF. DNA for the CDR3: TGTGCCAGCAGTGAATTAGGGCAGGGTTCCTACGAGCAGTACTTC.

The chain combines TRBV19 with TRBJ2-2, with D possibly matching TRBD1 (6 bases). V lost 6 bases to trimming and J lost 1 base, with 12 bases between them. Looked up from germline, CDR1 is LNHDA and CDR2 is SQIVND (reference sequence). CDR3 size: 15 residues. The CDR3 loop reads CASRRGDMNTGELFF. The CDR3 DNA reads TGTGCCAGTAGAAGAGGGGACATGAACACCGGGGAGCTGTTTTTT.

This clone has a single count. The J gene is TRBJ2-1, the V gene TRBV5-1, with TRBD2 matching over 15 bases. This CDR3 has 18 amino acids. Germline trimming cut 3 bases from V and 8 bases from J; bases unmatched to any gene: 12. Germline V gene data show CDR1 as SGHRS and CDR2 as YFSETQ. DNA of the CDR3: TGCGCCAGCAGCTCAGGACTAGCGGGGGGGCCTTTTGGTGATGAGCAGTTCTTC. Its protein is CASSSGLAGGPFGDEQFF. Full variable domain (missing parts from reference TRBV5-1 and TRBJ2-1): KAGVTQTPRYLIKTRGQQVTLSCSPISGHRSVSWYQQTPGQGLQFLFEYFSETQRNKGNFPGRFSGRQFSNSRSEMNVSTLELGDSALYLCASSSGLAGGPFGDEQFFGPGTRLTVL.

V gene TRBV20-1 combines with J gene TRBJ2-5, with TRBD1 as a possible D gene (6 bases). This CDR3 spans 11 amino acids. Germline CDR1 reads DFQATT; CDR2 reads SNEGSKA (reference sequence). The V gene lost 5 bases and the J gene lost 12 bases, with 16 bases spanning the gap. The CDR3 sequence is CSAGIGQQKYF. DNA of the CDR3: TGCAGTGCTGGTATAGGACAGCAAAAGTACTTC.

The chain links TRBV6-5 to TRBJ2-7; D perhaps matches TRBD2 (6 bases). Germline assignment: CDR1 MNHEY and CDR2 SVGAGI. Trimming cost V 6 bases and J 6 bases, with 18 bases left between them. The CDR3 sequence is 14 residues long. The CDR3 loop is CASSEVRGSSEQYF. The CDR3 DNA is TGTGCCAGCAGCGAGGTTCGGGGGTCTAGCGAGCAGTACTTC.

The chain combines TRBV12-3 or TRBV12-4 with TRBJ1-1; possibly TRBD1 for D (5 bases). Trimming took off 2 bases at V and 4 bases at J, with 8 bases between the two ends. The CDR3 is made up of 13 amino acids. CDR3 sequence reads: CASSLLGVTEAFF. In nucleotides, the CDR3 is TGTGCCAGCAGTTTATTAGGGGTCACTGAAGCTTTCTTT.

The chain couples TRBV5-8 to TRBJ2-3, with no clear D. V was shortened by 0 bases and J by 0 bases, with 14 bases between the two germline ends. This CDR3 is built from 17 residues. Germline V gene sequence: CDR1 SGHTS, CDR2 YDEGEE. CDR3: CASSLARSSFSTDTQYF. The CDR3 DNA follows: TGTGCCAGCAGCTTGGCCAGGTCCTCATTTAGCACAGATACGCAGTATTTT. Variable domain in full (rest from reference TRBV5-8 and TRBJ2-3): EAGVTQSPTHLIKTRGQQATLRCSPISGHTSVYWYQQALGLGLQFLLWYDEGEERNRGNFPPRFSGRQFPNYSSELNVNALELEDSALYLCASSLARSSFSTDTQYFGPGTRLTVL.

The V gene is TRBV28, the J gene TRBJ2-3, with 9 bases that match TRBD2. This CDR3 is built from 13 residues. The germline V gene encodes CDR1 MDHEN and CDR2 SYDVKM. V lost 6 bases to trimming and J lost 4 bases; unmatched junction nucleotides: 2. The CDR3: CASRLAGSDTQYF. DNA of the CDR3: TGTGCCAGCAGACTAGCGGGTTCAGATACGCAGTATTTT.

V gene TRBV5-6 combines with J gene TRBJ2-1, with 8 bases aligning to TRBD1. J lost 9 bases, V lost 0 bases, and 2 bases had no gene match. The CDR3 runs 13 residues. Germline values: CDR1 SGHDT, CDR2 YYEEEE. CDR3 nucleotide sequence: TGTGCCAGCAGCTTGGGGACAGGGAGTGAGCAGTTCTTC. Encoded protein: CASSLGTGSEQFF.

The rearrangement uses TRBV12-3 or TRBV12-4 and TRBJ2-1; D may be TRBD1 (6 bases). CDR3 size: 13 residues. V was pared by 8 bases and J by 6 bases, with 14 bases between. The CDR3: CASVLQGVNEQFF. The CDR3 bases are TGTGCCAGCGTACTACAGGGTGTCAATGAGCAGTTCTTC.

The chain links TRBV5-8 to TRBJ1-4; D is perhaps TRBD1 (5 bases). The germline V gene has CDR1 SGHTS and CDR2 YDEGEE. Trimming took off 0 bases at V and 7 bases at J, with 16 bases between the two ends. This CDR3 has 16 residues. The CDR3 nucleotides are TGTGCCAGCAGCTTGGGTCCGCCAGGGTGGGCTGAAAAACTGTTTTTT. Protein sequence: CASSLGPPGWAEKLFF.

In its sample, this clone was seen once. The V gene is TRBV13, the J gene TRBJ1-2; 9 nucleotides align to TRBD1. This CDR3 comprises 14 residues. CDR1 PRHDT and CDR2 FYEKMQ come from the germline V gene (reference sequence). After removal of 3 bases from V and 6 bases from J, the junction contained 5 bases not matched to a gene. CDR3 loop: CASSLGQGRDGYTF. DNA for the CDR3: TGTGCCAGCAGCTTGGGACAGGGTAGGGATGGCTACACCTTC.

This clone was observed once. The V and J genes are TRBV29-1 and TRBJ2-7; the match to TRBD1 covers 9 bases. Per germline, CDR1 SQVTM and CDR2 ANQGSEA. V gave up 7 bases and J gave up 3 bases; unmatched junction bases: 10. The CDR3 contains 14 residues. The DNA for the CDR3 is TGCAGCGCCTGCGGTCGGGACAGGGACTACGAGCAGTACTTC. Translating gives CSACGRDRDYEQYF.

The gene calls are TRBV7-8 and TRBJ1-3, with no clear D. Germline V gene sequence: CDR1 SGHVS, CDR2 FQNEAQ. The CDR3 has 13 amino acids. The V end was cut by 6 bases, the J end by 0 bases, with 6 bases between. For the CDR3, the DNA is TGTGCCAGCAGTGGGAGCTCTGGAAACACCATATATTTT. Translation gives CASSGSSGNTIYF.